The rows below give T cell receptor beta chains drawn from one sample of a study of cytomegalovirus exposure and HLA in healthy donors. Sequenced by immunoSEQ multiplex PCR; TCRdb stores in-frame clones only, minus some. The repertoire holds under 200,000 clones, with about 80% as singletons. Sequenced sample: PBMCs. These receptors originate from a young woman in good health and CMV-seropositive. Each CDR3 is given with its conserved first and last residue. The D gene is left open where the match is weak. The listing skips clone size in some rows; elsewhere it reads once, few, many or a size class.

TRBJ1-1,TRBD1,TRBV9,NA,TGTGCCAGCAGCGTCGTAAGGGGGGGACAGGCGAACACTGAAGCTTTCTTT,CASSVVRGGQANTEAFF
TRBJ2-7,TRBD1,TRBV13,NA,TGTGCCAGCAGCCCTAGAGGGACAGGGGGAGGCTACGAGCAGTACTTC,CASSPRGTGGGYEQYF
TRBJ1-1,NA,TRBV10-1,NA,TGCGCCACTCGGCGGGGGGATTGGACTGAAGCTTTCTTT,CATRRGDWTEAFF
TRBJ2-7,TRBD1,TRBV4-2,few,TGTGCCAGCAGCCAACCCGGGACAGGGACTTCCTACGAGCAGTACTTC,CASSQPGTGTSYEQYF
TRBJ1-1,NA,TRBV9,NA,TGTGCCAGCAGCTTTACAGGGCACACTGAAGCTTTCTTT,CASSFTGHTEAFF
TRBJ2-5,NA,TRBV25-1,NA,TGTGCCAGCAGTGAATTGGCAGATCAGACCCAGTACTTC,CASSELADQTQYF
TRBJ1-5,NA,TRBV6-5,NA,TGTGCCAGCGGAAGAGGTCCCCAGCCCCAGCATTTT,CASGRGPQPQHF
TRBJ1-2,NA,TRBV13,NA,TGTGCCAGCAGCTTAGGGCGGAGAAATAACTATGGCTACACCTTC,CASSLGRRNNYGYTF
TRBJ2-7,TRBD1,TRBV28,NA,TGTGCCAGCAGTTTACAGGACAGGGACCACGAGCAGTACTTC,CASSLQDRDHEQYF
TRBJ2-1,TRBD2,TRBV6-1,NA,TGTGCCAGCAGCGTCAACGGAGTAGCGGGAGTTGAGCAGTTCTTC,CASSVNGVAGVEQFF
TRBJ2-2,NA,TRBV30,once,TGTGCCTGGAGTGAAGAAGGGGCCGGGGAGCTGTTTTTT,CAWSEEGAGELFF
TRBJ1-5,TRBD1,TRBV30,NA,TGTGCCTGGATGAGGAGAGGGGGCGTCAATCAGCCCCAGCATTTT,CAWMRRGGVNQPQHF
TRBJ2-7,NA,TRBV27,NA,TGTGCCAGCAGTCCGACAGGCTGGAGCGAGCAGTACTTC,CASSPTGWSEQYF
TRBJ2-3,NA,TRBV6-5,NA,TGTGCCAGCAGTTACTCCAGGGCAGATACGCAGTATTTT,CASSYSRADTQYF
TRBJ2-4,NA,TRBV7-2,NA,TGTGCCAGCAGCTTGGGACTGGGCCCAAAAAACATTCAGTACTTC,CASSLGLGPKNIQYF
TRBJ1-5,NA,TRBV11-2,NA,TGTGCCAGCAGCTTAGGAGCTAATAGCAATCAGCCCCAGCATTTT,CASSLGANSNQPQHF
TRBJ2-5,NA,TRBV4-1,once,TGCGCCAGCAGCCAATTCGTTAATCAAGAGACCCAGTACTTC,CASSQFVNQETQYF
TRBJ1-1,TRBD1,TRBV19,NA,TGTGCCAGTAGTCCAGGGGGTGAGAACACTGAAGCTTTCTTT,CASSPGGENTEAFF
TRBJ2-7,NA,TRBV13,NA,TGTGCCAGCAGCTACCGACAGGCGGGTGACTACGAGCAGTACTTC,CASSYRQAGDYEQYF
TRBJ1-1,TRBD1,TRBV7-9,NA,TGTGCCAGCAGCCTGGGGGACAGGTCAAGCACTGAAGCTTTCTTT,CASSLGDRSSTEAFF
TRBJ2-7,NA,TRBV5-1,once,TGCGCCAGCCTCGAGTACCCGTACTTC,CASLEYPYF
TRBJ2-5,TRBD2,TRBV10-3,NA,TGTGCCATCGGGCTCAAGGGGCTAGCGGGAGGACCCCACTTC,CAIGLKGLAGGPHF
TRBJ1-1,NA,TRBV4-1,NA,TGCGCCAGCAGCCAAGTTGCGGGTATGACTTTCTTT,CASSQVAGMTFF
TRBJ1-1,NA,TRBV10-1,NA,TGCGCCAGCAGTCATCGACTGGACACTGAAGCTTTCTTT,CASSHRLDTEAFF
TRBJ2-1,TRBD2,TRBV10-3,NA,TGTGCCATCAGTCTAGCGGGGGGGCGGAATGAGCAGTTCTTC,CAISLAGGRNEQFF
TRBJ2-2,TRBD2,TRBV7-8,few,TGTGCCAGCAGCTCGACTAGCGCGAACACCGGGGAGCTGTTTTTT,CASSSTSANTGELFF
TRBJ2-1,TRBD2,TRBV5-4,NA,TGTGCCAGCAGCTCCCTGACTAGCGGGAGGAATGAGCAGTTCTTC,CASSSLTSGRNEQFF
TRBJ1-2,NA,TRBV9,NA,TGTGCCAGCAGCGTAGATGGGGGCGGGGGCTACACCTTC,CASSVDGGGGYTF
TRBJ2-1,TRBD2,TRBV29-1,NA,TGCAGCGTTTCGCCCTTGGGGGGGTACAATGAGCAGTTCTTC,CSVSPLGGYNEQFF
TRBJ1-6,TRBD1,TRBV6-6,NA,TGTGCCAGCAGTTTCCTGACAGGGGATGGGAATTCACCCCTCCACTTT,CASSFLTGDGNSPLHF
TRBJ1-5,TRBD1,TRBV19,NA,TGTGCCAGTTACCCCGGGACAGGGAACCAGCCCCAGCATTTT,CASYPGTGNQPQHF
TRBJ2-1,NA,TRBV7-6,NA,TGTGCCAGCAGCCCGCGGGCGTCCTACAATGAGCAGTTCTTC,CASSPRASYNEQFF
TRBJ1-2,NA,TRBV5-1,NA,TGCGCCAGCAGCTTGGACGGGTCTTGGGTCGGCTACACCTTC,CASSLDGSWVGYTF
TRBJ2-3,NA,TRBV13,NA,TGTGCCAGCAGCTTGGACGGACTCAAAGGCGGCACAGATACGCAGTATTTT,CASSLDGLKGGTDTQYF
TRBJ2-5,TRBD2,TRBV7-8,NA,TGTGCCAGCAGCTTAGACCCTAGCGGGAGATGGATAGAGACCCAGTACTTC,CASSLDPSGRWIETQYF
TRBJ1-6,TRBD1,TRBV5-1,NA,TGCGCCAGCGGTCCGGGACAGGGGATTAAACCCCTCCACTTT,CASGPGQGIKPLHF
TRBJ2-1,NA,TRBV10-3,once,TGTGCCATCAGTGAGCGGACTCTTGCGGACTCCTACAATGAGCAGTTCTTC,CAISERTLADSYNEQFF
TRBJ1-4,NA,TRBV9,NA,TGTGCCAGCAGCGTGGGGGGGTCAGATGAAAAACTGTTTTTT,CASSVGGSDEKLFF
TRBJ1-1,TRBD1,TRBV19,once,TGTGCCAGTAGTTGGGGCGGGACAGGGATATCTGAAGCTTTCTTT,CASSWGGTGISEAFF
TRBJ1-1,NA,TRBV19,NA,TGTGCCAGTAGAGGAGGATTTGAAGCTTTCTTT,CASRGGFEAFF